This T cell receptor beta chain was documented in a study of shared T cell receptors in the human thymus. Germline CDR1 and CDR2: SGHDN and FVKESK. Deletions cut 4 bases from V and 0 bases from J, with 15 bases between. The CDR3 is made up of 16 amino acids. TCRdb's copy holds only in-frame clones and misses some; the assay was immunoSEQ multiplex PCR. The data show about 730,000 clones, approximately 83% seen once. The same sample was also used in a study of human thymus T cells. That source notes: Thymic resections from corrective heart surgery supplied the tissue. Blood and thymic repertoires both appeared biased in V and J gene usage. There were highly overlapping thymic repertoires among unrelated individuals, as related research reported.

Sequences were obtained from thymocytes. The receptor comes from a girl under two years old with a congenital heart defect. V and J are TRBV14 and TRBJ1-2; no firm D call. CDR3 in amino acids: CASSPSGGAANYGYTF. CDR3 sequence (DNA): TGTGCCAGCAGCCCTAGCGGCGGTGCAGCTAACTATGGCTACACCTTC.